Listed below are T cell receptor beta chains from one sample, sequenced in a study of OX40 agonist ivuxolimab in advanced cancers. Sequencing was performed with immunoSEQ multiplex PCR; in TCRdb, only in-frame clones are kept and a portion is missing. The sample has approximately 12,000 clones, 80% to 95% seen once; the top ten hold about 70%. Sequenced material: CD4+ or CD8+ T cells sorted from blood, taken in a trial of the OX40 agonist ivuxolimab. The source is an adult with an advanced solid tumor such as melanoma, head and neck, liver or kidney cancer. CDR3s include the opening cysteine and the closing phenylalanine or tryptophan. D genes are given only for firm matches. Clone size, where shown, is once, few, many, or a class for clones that have expanded.

cdr3_nt | cdr3_aa | d_call | clone_size | j_call | v_call
TGTGCCATCAGGGGGACAGGGGGCTGGTACGAGCAGTACTTC | CAIRGTGGWYEQYF | TRBD1 | . | TRBJ2-7 | TRBV10-3
TGTGCCAGCAGCGCGGACGAGAGGGCAGATACGCAGTATTTT | CASSADERADTQYF | . | once | TRBJ2-3 | TRBV9
TGCGCCAGCAGCCAAGAATGGGGCTACGAGCAGTACTTC | CASSQEWGYEQYF | . | . | TRBJ2-7 | TRBV4-3
TGTGCCAGCACCGCTGACAGGGGCCAAGGTTACGAGCAGTACTTC | CASTADRGQGYEQYF | TRBD1 | once | TRBJ2-7 | TRBV6-5
TGTGCCAGCTCACCAGGACGGAATAATTCACCCCTCCACTTT | CASSPGRNNSPLHF | . | few | TRBJ1-6 | TRBV18
TGTGCCAGCAGCTTAGGCTTCAGGGGGCCCTCTGGGGCCAACGTCCTGACTTTC | CASSLGFRGPSGANVLTF | TRBD1 | . | TRBJ2-6 | TRBV7-9
TGTGCCAGTAGAGGACTTCCCTATAGCAATCAGCCCCAGCATTTT | CASRGLPYSNQPQHF | . | . | TRBJ1-5 | TRBV19
TGTGCCAGCGGGACAGGGGCTAGCGAGCAGTACTTC | CASGTGASEQYF | TRBD1 | . | TRBJ2-7 | TRBV27
TGTGCCAGCAGCGATACAGGGACTAGTGTTGAGCAGTTCTTC | CASSDTGTSVEQFF | TRBD2 | . | TRBJ2-1 | TRBV9
TGTGCCAGTAGGTTAGAAGGGAGTGGTGATCAGCCCCAGCATTTT | CASRLEGSGDQPQHF | . | . | TRBJ1-5 | TRBV19
TGTGCCACCAGCAGAGGCTTTGGTGGGACAGATACGCAGTATTTT | CATSRGFGGTDTQYF | . | . | TRBJ2-3 | TRBV15
TGTGCCAGCAGCTTAATGGATGAGCAGTTCTTC | CASSLMDEQFF | . | . | TRBJ2-1 | TRBV7-5
TGTGCCAGCAGCGCCACGACAGGGGAGGACGAGCAGTACTTC | CASSATTGEDEQYF | TRBD1 | . | TRBJ2-7 | TRBV9
TGTGCCAGCAGCAAAGGGGCGGGGGAGCAGTACTTC | CASSKGAGEQYF | . | . | TRBJ2-7 | TRBV14
TGTGCCTGGAGTGATCCGTATTTTCAAGAGACCCAGTACTTC | CAWSDPYFQETQYF | . | . | TRBJ2-5 | TRBV30
TGTGCAAGTCGCCCCTGGAGCAGCGGGTACAATGAGCAGTTCTTC | CASRPWSSGYNEQFF | . | . | TRBJ2-1 | TRBV12-2
TGTGCCAGCAGCTTGTTCGAACACTACGAGCAGTACTTC | CASSLFEHYEQYF | . | . | TRBJ2-7 | TRBV5-6
TGTGCCTGGAGTGGCTTGTTGAGGGACAGGGGGCCGGGCGGGGAGCTGTTTTTT | CAWSGLLRDRGPGGELFF | TRBD1 | . | TRBJ2-2 | TRBV30
TGTGCCAGCAGAAGGACTAGCGGAAGTCCGGATACGCAGTATTTT | CASRRTSGSPDTQYF | TRBD2 | . | TRBJ2-3 | TRBV2
TGTGCCAGCAGCCACGACGGACAGCCCCAAGAGACCCAGTACTTC | CASSHDGQPQETQYF | . | . | TRBJ2-5 | TRBV7-9
TGTGCCAGCAAGAAAAGCGGGGGCACAGATACGCAGTATTTT | CASKKSGGTDTQYF | TRBD2 | . | TRBJ2-3 | TRBV2
TGTGCCGTTCTAAGAGGGGCCAAAGAAAAACTGTTTTTT | CAVLRGAKEKLFF | . | . | TRBJ1-4 | TRBV2